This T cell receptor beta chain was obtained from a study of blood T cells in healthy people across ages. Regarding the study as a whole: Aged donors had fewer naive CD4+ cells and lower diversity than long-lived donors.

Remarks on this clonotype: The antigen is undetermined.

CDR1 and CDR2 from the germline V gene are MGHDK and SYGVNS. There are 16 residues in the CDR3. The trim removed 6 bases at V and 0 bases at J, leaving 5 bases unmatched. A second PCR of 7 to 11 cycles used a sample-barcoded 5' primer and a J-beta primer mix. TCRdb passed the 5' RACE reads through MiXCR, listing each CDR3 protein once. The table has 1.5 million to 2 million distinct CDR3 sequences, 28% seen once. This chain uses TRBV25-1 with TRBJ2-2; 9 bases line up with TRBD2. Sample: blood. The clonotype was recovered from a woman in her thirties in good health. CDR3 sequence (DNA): TGTGCCAGCAGAAGTAGCGGGGGTTCGAACACCGGGGAGCTGTTTTTT. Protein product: CASRSSGGSNTGELFF. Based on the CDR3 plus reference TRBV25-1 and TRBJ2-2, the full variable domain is EADIYQTPRYLVIGTGKKITLECSQTMGHDKMYWYQQDPGMELHLIHYSYGVNSTEKGDLSSESTVSRIRTEHFPLTLESARPSHTSQYLCASRSSGGSNTGELFFGEGSRLTVL.